This T cell receptor beta chain was captured in a study of shared clonotypes between healthy human individuals. Data came from immunoSEQ multiplex PCR; TCRdb stores just in-frame clones and leaves some out. The data contain just over 2,000,000 clones, roughly 96% of them singletons. Germline CDR1 reads SGHRS; CDR2 reads YFSETQ. Between the trimmed V and J ends, which lost 3 bases and 2 bases, there was a span of 16 bases. The CDR3 totals 16 residues. Points on this clone: Its target is not known.

Study outcomes and limitations: Clonotype sharing across donors was expected to vary with sequencing depth.

Sequenced material: naive CD4+ T cells sorted from blood. Documented subset: CD45RA+ positively selected. V and J are TRBV5-1 and TRBJ2-3; D is perhaps TRBD2 (5 bases). The TCR sequence derives from a man aged 18-30 years in good health. The CDR3 sequence is CASSSRGFLITDTQYF. For the CDR3, the DNA is TGCGCCAGCAGCTCTCGAGGGTTCCTGATCACAGATACGCAGTATTTT.